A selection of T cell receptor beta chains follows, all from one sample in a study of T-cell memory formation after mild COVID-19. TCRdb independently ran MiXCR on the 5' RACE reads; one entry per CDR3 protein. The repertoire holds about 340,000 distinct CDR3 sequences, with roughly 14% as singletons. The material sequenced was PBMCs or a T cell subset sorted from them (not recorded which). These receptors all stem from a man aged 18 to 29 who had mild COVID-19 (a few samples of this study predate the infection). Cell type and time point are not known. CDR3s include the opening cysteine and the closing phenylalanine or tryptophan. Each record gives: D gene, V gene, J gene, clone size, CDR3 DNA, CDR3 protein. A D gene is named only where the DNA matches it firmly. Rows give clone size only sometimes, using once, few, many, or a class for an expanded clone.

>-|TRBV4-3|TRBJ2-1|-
TGCGCCAGCAGCCAAGTCCAGGGATGGGCTGCAAATGAGCAGTTCTTC
CASSQVQGWAANEQFF
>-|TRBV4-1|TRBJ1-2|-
TGCGCCAGCAGCGAAACACTCCTCGGGGGAATAGACTATGGCTACACCTTC
CASSETLLGGIDYGYTF
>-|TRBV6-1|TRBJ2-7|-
TGTGCCAGCAGGCGGGACCGAGGCTTTCAGGAGCAGTACTTC
CASRRDRGFQEQYF
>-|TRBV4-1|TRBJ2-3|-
TGCGCCAGCAGCCCTCGAACCTCACAGGATACGCAGTATTTT
CASSPRTSQDTQYF
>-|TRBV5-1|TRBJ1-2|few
TGCGCCAGCAGCCCTGACGGCCGGGGGGGCTACACCTTC
CASSPDGRGGYTF
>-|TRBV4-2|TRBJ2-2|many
TGTGCCAGCAGCCATGAGGGGGGGCCGGATCGGGAGCTGTTTTTT
CASSHEGGPDRELFF
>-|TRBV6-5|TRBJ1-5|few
TGTGCCAGCAGTCCTAGCCGGTTGAGGGGTACGAATCAGCCCCAGCATTTT
CASSPSRLRGTNQPQHF
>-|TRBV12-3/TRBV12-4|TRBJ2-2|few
TGTGCCAGCAGTTCCCCGGGGCGGGTAACCGGGGAGCTGTTTTTT
CASSSPGRVTGELFF
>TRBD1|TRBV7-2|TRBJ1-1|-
TGTGCCAGCAGCTTAGGATCTCAGGGGGCTCGTGAAGCTTTCTTT
CASSLGSQGAREAFF
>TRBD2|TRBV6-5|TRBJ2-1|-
TGTGCCAGCAGTTACTATAGCGGGGGCCACAATGAGCAGTTCTTC
CASSYYSGGHNEQFF
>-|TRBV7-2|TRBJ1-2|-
TGTGCCAGCAGCTACTCGGAGGCGGGACACTATGGCTACACCTTC
CASSYSEAGHYGYTF
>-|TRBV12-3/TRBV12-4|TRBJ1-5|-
TGTGCCAGCAGTTTGCAGTCTTGGGTCGCTAGCCAGCCCCAGCATTTT
CASSLQSWVASQPQHF
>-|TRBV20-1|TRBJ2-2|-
TGCAGTGCCTCAGACCGACGAACCACCGGGGAGCTGTTTTTT
CSASDRRTTGELFF
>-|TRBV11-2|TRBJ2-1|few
TGTGCCAGCAGCTTAGTTCATCTAGCTGGGACACATGAGCAGTTCTTC
CASSLVHLAGTHEQFF
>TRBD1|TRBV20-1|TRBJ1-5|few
TGCAGTGCTAGAACCTACAGGGGGGACAATCAGCCCCAGCATTTT
CSARTYRGDNQPQHF
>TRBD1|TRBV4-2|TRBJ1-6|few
TGTGCCAGCAGCCAAGATCGGCAGGGGGTTAATTCACCCCTCCACTTT
CASSQDRQGVNSPLHF
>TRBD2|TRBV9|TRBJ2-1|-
TGTGCCAGCAGCGTAGGTGGTAGCGGGCGCTACAATGAGCAGTTCTTC
CASSVGGSGRYNEQFF
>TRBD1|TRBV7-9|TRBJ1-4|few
TGTGCCAGCAGCTCCGGTTACAGGGGCCTTAATGAAAAACTGTTTTTT
CASSSGYRGLNEKLFF
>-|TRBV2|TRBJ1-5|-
TGTGCCAGCAGCGACAGTCTGGGTCAGCCCCAGCATTTT
CASSDSLGQPQHF
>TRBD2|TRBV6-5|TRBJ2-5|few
TGTGCCAGCACCAATCGGGGGGGCGGGGAGACCCAGTACTTC
CASTNRGGGETQYF
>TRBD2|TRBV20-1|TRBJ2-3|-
TGCAGTGCCGCGAAACTAGCGGGGACAGATACGCAGTATTTT
CSAAKLAGTDTQYF
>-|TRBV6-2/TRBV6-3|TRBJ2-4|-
TGTGCCACCGGGCGGTCAAACAAAAACATTCAGTACTTC
CATGRSNKNIQYF
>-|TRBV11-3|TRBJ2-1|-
TGTGCCAGCAGCGACGAGGGACCGCAGTTCTTC
CASSDEGPQFF
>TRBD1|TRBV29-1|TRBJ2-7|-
TGCAGCGTCCGTAGGACAGGGGACTACGAGCAGTACTTC
CSVRRTGDYEQYF
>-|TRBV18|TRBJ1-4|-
TGTGCCAGCTCACCGCCGGACAGACTTGCAACTAATGAAAAACTGTTTTTT
CASSPPDRLATNEKLFF
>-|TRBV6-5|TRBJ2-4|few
TGTGCCAGCAGTTACTCCTATAACATGAACCCACCCGAAAACATTCAGTACTTC
CASSYSYNMNPPENIQYF
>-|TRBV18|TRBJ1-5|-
TGTGCCAGCTCACCAGTAGGAGACAGCAATCAGCCCCAGCATTTT
CASSPVGDSNQPQHF
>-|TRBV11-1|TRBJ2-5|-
TGTGCCAGCAGCTTCTCAGGGCAGGGCCGGGAGACCCAGTACTTC
CASSFSGQGRETQYF
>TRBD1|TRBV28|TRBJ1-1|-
TGTGCCAGCAGGGGACAGGCTACTGAAGCTTTCTTT
CASRGQATEAFF
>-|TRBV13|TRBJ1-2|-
TGTGCCAGCAGCGCCTCCCGAAGGGCAGCCGGCTACACCTTC
CASSASRRAAGYTF
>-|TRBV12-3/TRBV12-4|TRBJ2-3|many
TGTGCCAGCAGCTCCCGTATTAGGGGGGGGCCCGGGGATACGCAGTATTTT
CASSSRIRGGPGDTQYF
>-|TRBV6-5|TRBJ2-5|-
TGTGCCAGCAGTTACTCTTCTCCAGGCCTCGCCGAGACCCAGTACTTC
CASSYSSPGLAETQYF
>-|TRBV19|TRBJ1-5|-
TGTGCCAGTAGTCCCGCGGGGGTCCCGCCCCAGCATTTT
CASSPAGVPPQHF
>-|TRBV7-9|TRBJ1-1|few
TGTGCCAGCAGGTCGCGGGGGAACACTGAAGCTTTCTTT
CASRSRGNTEAFF
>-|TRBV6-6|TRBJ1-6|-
TGTGCCAGCAGTTACTCGGAGTTAGATAGGTCACCCCTCCACTTT
CASSYSELDRSPLHF
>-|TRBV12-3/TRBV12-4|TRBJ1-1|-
TGTGCCAGCACTGAACAGGGACTGAACACTGAAGCTTTCTTT
CASTEQGLNTEAFF
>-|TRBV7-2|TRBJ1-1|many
TGTGCCAGCAGCTTAGCGGTCGGCACTGAAGCTTTCTTT
CASSLAVGTEAFF
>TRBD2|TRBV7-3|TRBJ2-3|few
TGTGCCAGCAGCCCCCTTGGGGGGGACCCAGATACGCAGTATTTT
CASSPLGGDPDTQYF
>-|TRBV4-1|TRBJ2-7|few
TGCGCCAGCAGCCAAGAATGGGACCGCCGCTACGAGCAGTACTTC
CASSQEWDRRYEQYF
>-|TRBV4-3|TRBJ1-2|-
TGCGCCAGCAGCCAAGATTGGGCATTCGTTTCCTATGGCTACACCTTC
CASSQDWAFVSYGYTF
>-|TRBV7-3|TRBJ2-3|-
TGTGCCAGCACACCTACTGGAGGTGATACGCAGTATTTT
CASTPTGGDTQYF
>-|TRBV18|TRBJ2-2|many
TGTGCCAGCTCACCAGGGACGGACACCGGGGAGCTGTTTTTT
CASSPGTDTGELFF
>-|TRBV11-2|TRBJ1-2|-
TGTGCCAGCAGCTTAGGACCCCTTCAGATGGGAGGCTACACCTTC
CASSLGPLQMGGYTF
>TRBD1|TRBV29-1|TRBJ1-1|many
TGCAGCGCCGGGACAGGACACACTGAAGCTTTCTTT
CSAGTGHTEAFF
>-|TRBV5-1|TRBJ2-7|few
TGCGCCAGCAGCTTAGCGGGCGCCCGCTCCTACGAGCAGTACTTC
CASSLAGARSYEQYF
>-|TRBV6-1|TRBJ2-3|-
TGTGCCAGCAGTGAAAAAGGGGGAAGGGATACGCAGTATTTT
CASSEKGGRDTQYF
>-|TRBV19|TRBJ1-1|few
TGTGCCAGTAGTATAAATCCGGGAGGGGACACTGAAGCTTTCTTT
CASSINPGGDTEAFF
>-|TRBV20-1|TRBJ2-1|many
TGCAGTGCTAGTGGGGCTAGTAAAATTTTGGATGAGCAGTTCTTC
CSASGASKILDEQFF
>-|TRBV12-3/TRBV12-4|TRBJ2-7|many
TGTGCCAGCAGCTCAATCTCCTACGAGCAGTACTTC
CASSSISYEQYF
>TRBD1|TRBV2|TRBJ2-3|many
TGTGCCAGCAGGGGGGACAGGGGATCCGGGGATACGCAGTATTTT
CASRGDRGSGDTQYF
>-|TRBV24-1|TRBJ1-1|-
TGTGCCACCAGTGATTTTAGCTCAGGGAGGACTGAAGCTTTCTTT
CATSDFSSGRTEAFF
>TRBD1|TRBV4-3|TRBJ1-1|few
TGCGCCAGCAGACGTACCTCGGACAGGGGCGAAGCTTTCTTT
CASRRTSDRGEAFF